This TCR beta chain comes out of a study of CD8 T cells in Susac syndrome. CD8+ and CD4+ T cells circulating in blood were sequenced for TCR beta. A quantity of roughly 0.5 to 1 ug RNA underwent reverse transcription using random hexamers. Via MiXCR, TCRdb re-called the immunoSEQ multiplex PCR reads, giving one row per CDR3 protein. This table holds about 200,000 distinct CDR3 sequences, 95% found once. The CDR3 covers 13 residues. Germline V gene sequence: CDR1 SQVTM, CDR2 ANQGSEA. V dropped 7 bases and J dropped 2; count of bases not matched to a gene: 6. The sequenced material came from CD4+ T cells from PBMCs. This chain uses TRBV29-1 with TRBJ2-5, with 8 bases fitting TRBD1. This clonotype was sampled from a human donor in good health. The CDR3 spells CSGRQGSQETQYF. The DNA of the CDR3 is TGCAGCGGACGACAGGGGTCTCAAGAGACCCAGTACTTC.